This entry is about one TCR beta chain. Ten or more counts support this clonotype. No antigen is known for it. Base quality data are lacking; no much larger clone is found one base away. Amplification of TCR beta CDR3 regions was carried out from RNA transcripts. The first round of RT-PCR for the TCR CDR3 was performed with the HTBI primer set and the Qiagen OneStep RT-PCR kit. The libraries were constructed in a second round of multiplex PCR and then size-selected and purified. Paired-end sequencing of the libraries was performed with 100 bp reads on an Illumina HiSeq2000. In the original analysis: SOAPnuke was used to process the raw data, with reads discarded if the reads contained adapters or uncalled bases, had a mean Phred below 15, or lacked an exact constant-primer or identifier match. COPE v1.2.5 was used to merge the high-quality paired reads, and each unique nucleotide sequence was defined as a clonotype. Clonotypes were aligned to IMGT TRBV, TRBD and TRBJ reference segments using MiTCR v1.1. Analysis was restricted to V-J combinations with a frequency above 0.0001, which covered approximately 99% of repertoires. The TCS score was defined as F50 (clonal expansion) divided by E x V (chaos), with BLOSUM62-based TCRdist calculated between CDR3 peptides within each V-J. Welch's t-statistics and random forest reduced some 510 V-J features to roughly 13, which were used in a naive Bayes classifier (R e1071). In-frame beta chains were kept once TCRdb had trimmed the public reads at Q25 with fastp and called clones with MiXCR. Every entry covers one CDR3 protein and lists the most common genes and DNA from its rows. TCRdb's processing, not the study's, gives the V and J calls here. In this sample the table shows 94,000 or so distinct CDR3 sequences, about 51% of which occur a single time. The ten top clones hold 27% of the sample.

The data stem from a study of T cells in Graves' hyperthyroidism and ophthalmopathy (dated by TCRdb to the late 2010s). The study in broad terms: Peripheral blood samples were taken at initial diagnosis, before any treatment was given. TCR V-J signatures able to tell the groups apart were searched for in a discovery cohort of around 95 patients, of whom around 42 had Graves' ophthalmopathy and about 60 had stable Graves' hyperthyroidism. Prospective prediction of ophthalmopathy was tested in an independent validation cohort consisting of 18 hyperthyroidism patients and 15 or so patients who later progressed to ophthalmopathy. The approximately 97 discovery patients were randomly divided into training and test sets at a 7:3 ratio. Thyroid tissue and blood T-cell repertoires from six Graves' hyperthyroidism patients were also compared in the study. Once sampling was done, hyperthyroidism patients were given methimazole at a starting dose of 30 mg daily, whereas ophthalmopathy patients were given high-dose intravenous methylprednisolone. The paper reports TCR Vbeta CDR3 sequencing of roughly 140 peripheral blood samples: around 41 ophthalmopathy, fewer than 80 hyperthyroidism and 17 progressor patients. General study outcomes and caveats: No statistical method was used to set the sample size in advance, and investigators knew the group allocation. Most expanded thyroid clonotypes (frequency above 0.001) were also found in blood, which suggests that blood repertoires may mirror thyroid immune responses. Ophthalmopathy was separated from stable hyperthyroidism by a 13 V-J signature model, with 87.88% sensitivity and roughly 84% specificity obtained in cross-validation and 80%/75% obtained in testing. In validation, the model predicted progression to ophthalmopathy a median of 6.5 months before onset, with approximately 68% sensitivity and more than 72% specificity.

Graves' hyperthyroidism was defined as stable when no progression to ophthalmopathy occurred over 18 months of follow-up. Hyperthyroidism patients were newly diagnosed, with disease duration under 2 months, and aged 18 to 65 years. The study excluded patients with uncontrolled infections, other autoimmune diseases, pregnancy or lactation. Diagnoses were established on the basis of clinical symptoms, serum thyroxine and TRAb, thyroid ultrasound, and orbital computed tomography. PBMCs were separated from over 9 ml of fresh peripheral blood using Ficoll-Paque density gradient centrifugation. Total RNA was extracted with Trizol reagent, and quality was checked on an Agilent 2100 Bioanalyzer. From the cysteine through the phenylalanine, the CDR3 covers 13 amino acids. Only the CDR3 part of the read is kept: 39 bases, read in frame from the first base. Relative to germline, V is 4 bases shorter and J is 7 bases shorter, with 14 bases between their ends. The germline V gene (reference sequence) specifies SEHNR as CDR1 and FQNEAQ as CDR2.

Material: blood. The receptor was derived from a woman aged 40 to 50 with Graves' hyperthyroidism. Rearrangement joined TRBV7-9 to TRBJ2-7; TRBD1 is a weak D gene call, 6 bases matching. The nucleotides read TGTGCCAGCAGCTCGGCAGGGGCCAAGGAGCAGTACTTC. This encodes CASSSAGAKEQYF.